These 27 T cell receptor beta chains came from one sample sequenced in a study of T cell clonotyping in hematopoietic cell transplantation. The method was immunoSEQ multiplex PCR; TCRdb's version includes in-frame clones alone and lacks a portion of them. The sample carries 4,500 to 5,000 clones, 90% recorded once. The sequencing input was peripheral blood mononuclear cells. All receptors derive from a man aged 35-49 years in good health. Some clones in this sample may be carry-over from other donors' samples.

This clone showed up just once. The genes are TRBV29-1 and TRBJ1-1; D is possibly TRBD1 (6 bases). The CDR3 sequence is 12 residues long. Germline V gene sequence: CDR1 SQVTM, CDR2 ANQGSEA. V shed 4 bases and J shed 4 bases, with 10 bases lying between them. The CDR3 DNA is TGCAGCGTTGGGGGGGCCGGCACTGAAGCTTTCTTT. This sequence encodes CSVGGAGTEAFF.

CDR3 nucleotides: TGTGCCAGTAAGGGAGATCCTTCACCCCTCCACTTT. Protein: CASKGDPSPLHF. The J gene is TRBJ1-6, the V gene TRBV19; D is undetermined. CDR3 length: 12 amino acids. Germline CDR1 and CDR2: LNHDA and SQIVND (reference sequence). The ends were cut back, 7 bases at V and 9 bases at J, with 10 bases in the middle. The full variable domain, with the rest looked up from reference TRBV19 and TRBJ1-6, is DGGITQSPKYLFRKEGQNVTLSCEQNLNHDAMYWYRQDPGQGLRLIYYSQIVNDFQKGDIAEGYSVSREKKESFPLTVTSAQKNPTAFYLCASKGDPSPLHFGNGTRLTVT.

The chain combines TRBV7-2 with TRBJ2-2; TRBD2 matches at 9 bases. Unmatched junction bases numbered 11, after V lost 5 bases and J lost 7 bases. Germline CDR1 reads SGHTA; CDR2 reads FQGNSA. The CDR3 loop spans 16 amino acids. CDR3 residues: CASSAGGRGRIGELFF. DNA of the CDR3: TGTGCCAGCAGCGCGGGCGGGAGGGGTCGAATCGGGGAGCTGTTTTTT.

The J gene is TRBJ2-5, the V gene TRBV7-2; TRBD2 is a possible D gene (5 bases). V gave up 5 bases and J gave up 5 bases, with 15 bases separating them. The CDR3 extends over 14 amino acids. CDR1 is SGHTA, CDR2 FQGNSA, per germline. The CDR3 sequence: CASSPTRTGETQYF. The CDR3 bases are TGTGCCAGCAGCCCCACTAGGACGGGGGAGACCCAGTACTTC.

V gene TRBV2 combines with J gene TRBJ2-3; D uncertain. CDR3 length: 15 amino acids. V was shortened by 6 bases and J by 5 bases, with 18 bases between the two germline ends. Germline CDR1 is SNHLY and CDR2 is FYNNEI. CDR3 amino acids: CASSPAPLTLDTQYF. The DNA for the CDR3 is TGTGCCAGCAGCCCGGCCCCCTTGACCCTAGATACGCAGTATTTT.

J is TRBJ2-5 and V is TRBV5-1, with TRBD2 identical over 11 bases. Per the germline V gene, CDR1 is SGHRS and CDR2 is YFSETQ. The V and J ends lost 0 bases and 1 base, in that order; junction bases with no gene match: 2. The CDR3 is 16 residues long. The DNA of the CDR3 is TGCGCCAGCAGCTTGGAACTAGCGGGGGCCCAAGAGACCCAGTACTTC. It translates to CASSLELAGAQETQYF.

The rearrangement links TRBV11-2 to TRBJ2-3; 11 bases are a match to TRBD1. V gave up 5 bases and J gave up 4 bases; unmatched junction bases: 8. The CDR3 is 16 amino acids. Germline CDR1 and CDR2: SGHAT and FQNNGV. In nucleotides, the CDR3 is TGTGCCAGCAGCGCTAGGACAGGGGGCGTTTCAGATACGCAGTATTTT. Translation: CASSARTGGVSDTQYF.

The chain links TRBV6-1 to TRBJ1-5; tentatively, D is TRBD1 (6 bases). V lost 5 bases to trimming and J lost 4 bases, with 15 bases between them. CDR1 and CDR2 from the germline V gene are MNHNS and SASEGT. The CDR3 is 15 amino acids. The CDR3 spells CASSLSRGWNQPQHF. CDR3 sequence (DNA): TGTGCCAGCAGTCTCAGTAGGGGGTGGAATCAGCCCCAGCATTTT.

The CDR3 sequence is CASRQGAGTEAFF. DNA for the CDR3: TGTGCTAGTAGACAGGGGGCAGGGACTGAAGCTTTCTTT. This chain uses TRBV12-5 with TRBJ1-1, with 10 bases that match TRBD1. Germline V gene lookup returns CDR1 LGHNT and CDR2 FRNRAP. V lost 8 bases, J lost 5 bases, and 5 bases stayed unmatched. The CDR3 runs 13 residues.

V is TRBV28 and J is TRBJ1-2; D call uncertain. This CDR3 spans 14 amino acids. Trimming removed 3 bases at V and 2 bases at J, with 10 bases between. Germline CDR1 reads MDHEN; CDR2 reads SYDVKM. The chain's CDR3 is CASSFLPGNYGYTF. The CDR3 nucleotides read TGTGCCAGCAGTTTTTTACCGGGGAACTATGGCTACACCTTC.

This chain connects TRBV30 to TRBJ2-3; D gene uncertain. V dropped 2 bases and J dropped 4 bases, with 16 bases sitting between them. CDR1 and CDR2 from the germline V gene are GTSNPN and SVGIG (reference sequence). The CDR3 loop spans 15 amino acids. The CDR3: CAWSIASSGADTQYF. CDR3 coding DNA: TGTGCCTGGAGTATCGCTAGTAGTGGCGCAGATACGCAGTATTTT.

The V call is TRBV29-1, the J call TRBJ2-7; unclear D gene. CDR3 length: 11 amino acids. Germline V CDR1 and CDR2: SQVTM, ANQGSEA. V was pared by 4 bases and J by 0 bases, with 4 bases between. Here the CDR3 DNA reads TGCAGCGTTGTTAGCTCCTACGAGCAGTACTTC. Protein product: CSVVSSYEQYF.

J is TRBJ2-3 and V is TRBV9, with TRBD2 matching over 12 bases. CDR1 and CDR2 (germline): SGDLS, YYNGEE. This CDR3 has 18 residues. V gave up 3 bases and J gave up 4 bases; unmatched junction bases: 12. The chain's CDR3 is CASSASGGGIGSPDTQYF. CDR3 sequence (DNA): TGTGCCAGCAGCGCTAGCGGGGGGGGCATCGGGTCTCCAGATACGCAGTATTTT. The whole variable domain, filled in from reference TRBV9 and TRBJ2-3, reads DSGVTQTPKHLITATGQRVTLRCSPRSGDLSVYWYQQSLDQGLQFLIQYYNGEERAKGNILERFSAQQFPDLHSELNLSSLELGDSALYFCASSASGGGIGSPDTQYFGPGTRLTVL.

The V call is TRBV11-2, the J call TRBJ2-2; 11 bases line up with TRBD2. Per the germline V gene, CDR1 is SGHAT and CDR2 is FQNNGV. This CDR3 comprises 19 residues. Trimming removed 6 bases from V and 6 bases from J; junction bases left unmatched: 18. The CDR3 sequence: CASSLRRISGRASPGELFF. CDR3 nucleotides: TGTGCCAGCAGTTTACGCCGAATTAGCGGGAGGGCCAGTCCCGGGGAGCTGTTTTTT.

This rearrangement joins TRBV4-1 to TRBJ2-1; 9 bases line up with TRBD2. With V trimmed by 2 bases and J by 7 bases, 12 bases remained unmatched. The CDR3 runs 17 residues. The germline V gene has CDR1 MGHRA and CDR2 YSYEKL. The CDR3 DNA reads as TGCGCCAGCAGCCAATCGAGCGGGGGGACCACCTCAAATGAGCAGTTCTTC. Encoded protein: CASSQSSGGTTSNEQFF.

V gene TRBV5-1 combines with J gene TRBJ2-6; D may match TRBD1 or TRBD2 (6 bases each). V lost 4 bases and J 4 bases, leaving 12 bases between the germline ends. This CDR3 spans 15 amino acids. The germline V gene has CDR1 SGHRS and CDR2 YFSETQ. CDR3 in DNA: TGCGCCAGCAGCGCAGGGGCGGGAGGGGCCAACGTCCTGACTTTC. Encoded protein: CASSAGAGGANVLTF.

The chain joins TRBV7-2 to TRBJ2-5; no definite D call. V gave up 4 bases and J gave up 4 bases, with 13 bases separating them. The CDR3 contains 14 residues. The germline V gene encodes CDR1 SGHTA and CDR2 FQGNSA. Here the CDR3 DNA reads TGTGCCAGCAGCTCCCCTACCTTGGGAGAGACCCAGTACTTC. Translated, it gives CASSSPTLGETQYF.

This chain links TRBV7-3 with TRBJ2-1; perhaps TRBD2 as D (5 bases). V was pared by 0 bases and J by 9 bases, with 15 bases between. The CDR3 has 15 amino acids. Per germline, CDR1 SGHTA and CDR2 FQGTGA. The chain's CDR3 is CASSLTPTSGAEQFF. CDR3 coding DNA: TGTGCCAGCAGCTTAACTCCGACCAGCGGAGCTGAGCAGTTCTTC.

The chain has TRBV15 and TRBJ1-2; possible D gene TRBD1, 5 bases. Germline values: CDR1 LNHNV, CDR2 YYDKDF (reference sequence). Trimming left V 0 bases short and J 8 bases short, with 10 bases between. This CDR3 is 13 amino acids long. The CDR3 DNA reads TGTGCCACCAGCAGAGACAGGGTAGAAGGCTACACCTTC. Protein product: CATSRDRVEGYTF.

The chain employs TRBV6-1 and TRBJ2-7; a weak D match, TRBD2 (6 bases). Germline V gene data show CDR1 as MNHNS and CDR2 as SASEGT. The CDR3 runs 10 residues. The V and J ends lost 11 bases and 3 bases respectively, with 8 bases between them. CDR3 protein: CAGGSYEQYF. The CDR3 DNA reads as TGTGCCGGGGGGAGCTACGAGCAGTACTTC.

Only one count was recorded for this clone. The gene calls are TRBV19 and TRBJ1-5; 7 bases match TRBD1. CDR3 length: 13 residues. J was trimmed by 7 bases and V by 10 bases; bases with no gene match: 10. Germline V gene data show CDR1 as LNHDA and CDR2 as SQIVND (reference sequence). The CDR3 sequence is CATSLGDSQPQHF. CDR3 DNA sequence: TGTGCCACCTCCCTAGGGGACAGCCAGCCCCAGCATTTT.

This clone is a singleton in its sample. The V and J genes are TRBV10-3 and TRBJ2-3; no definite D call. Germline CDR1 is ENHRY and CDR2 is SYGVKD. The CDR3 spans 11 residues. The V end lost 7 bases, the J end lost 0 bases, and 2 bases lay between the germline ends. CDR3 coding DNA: TGTGCCATCATGAGCACAGATACGCAGTATTTT. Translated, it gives CAIMSTDTQYF.

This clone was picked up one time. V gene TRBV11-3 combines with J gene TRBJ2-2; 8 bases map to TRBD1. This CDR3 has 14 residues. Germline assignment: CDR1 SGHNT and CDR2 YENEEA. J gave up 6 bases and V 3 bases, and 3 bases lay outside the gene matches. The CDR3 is CASSFPRGPGELFF. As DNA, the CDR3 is TGTGCCAGCAGCTTTCCCAGGGGGCCCGGGGAGCTGTTTTTT.

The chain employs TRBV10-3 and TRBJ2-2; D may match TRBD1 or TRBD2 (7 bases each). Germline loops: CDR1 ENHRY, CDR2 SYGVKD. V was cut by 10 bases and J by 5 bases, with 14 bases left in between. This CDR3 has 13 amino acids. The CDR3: CATDREGTGELFF. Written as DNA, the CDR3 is TGTGCCACCGACAGGGAGGGAACCGGGGAGCTGTTTTTT.

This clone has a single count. CDR3 loop: CAISIVADTQYF. The CDR3 bases are TGTGCCATCAGCATAGTTGCAGATACGCAGTATTTT. The chain combines TRBV10-3 with TRBJ2-3; D is unresolved. The CDR3 extends over 12 amino acids. Germline V CDR1 and CDR2: ENHRY, SYGVKD. V dropped 6 bases and J dropped 4 bases, with 8 bases sitting between them.

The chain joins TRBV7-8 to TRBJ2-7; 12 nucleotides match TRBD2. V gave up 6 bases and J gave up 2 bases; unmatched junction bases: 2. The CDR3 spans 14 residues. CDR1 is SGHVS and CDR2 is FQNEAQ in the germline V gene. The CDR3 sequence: CASRRLAGAYEQYF. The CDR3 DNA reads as TGTGCCAGCAGGCGACTAGCGGGAGCCTACGAGCAGTACTTC.

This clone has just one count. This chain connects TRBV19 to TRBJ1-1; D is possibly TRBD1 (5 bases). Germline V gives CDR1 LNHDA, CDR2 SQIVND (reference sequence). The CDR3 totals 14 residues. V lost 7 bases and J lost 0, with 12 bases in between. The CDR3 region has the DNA TGTGCCAGTAACTTAGGGGCAATGAACACTGAAGCTTTCTTT. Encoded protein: CASNLGAMNTEAFF.